This record covers a single T cell receptor (beta chain). This clonotype was seen a handful of times. Its specific antigen is unknown. No base-level quality is on record; no much larger clone is a single base apart. This entry belongs to a study of identical twins (TCRdb year 2016). Concerning the study at large: TCR alpha and beta repertoires from monozygotic twins, unrelated adults of various ages and cord blood were deep-sequenced to test whether fetal clonotypes persist. Replicate twin experiments were performed at different times using different library preparation protocols to rule out contamination.

Every donor in the study was a healthy Caucasian. The twin cohort comprised three pairs of female monozygotic twins, all aged roughly 18 to 29 years. The RNA used for TCR libraries was isolated from peripheral blood mononuclear cells. From the cysteine up to the phenylalanine, the CDR3 has a length of 15 residues. Only the CDR3 portion is preserved as DNA: 45 bases, with reading frame beginning at the first base. V loses 5 bases, J loses 8 bases, and the germline ends lie 21 bases apart. The germline V gene encodes CDR1 LNHNV and CDR2 YYDKDF (reference sequence). General conclusions and limits of the study: Abundant cord blood beta clonotypes had fewer insertions, young adult naive repertoires showed a similar but weaker trend, and memory repertoires showed no such trend. A weaker excess of twin sharing was found in beta out-of-frame sequences because the signal-to-noise ratio was lowered by fewer shared sequences. Zero-insertion analyses could be partly confounded by invariant T cells such as MAIT and iNKT, although diverse VJ usage argued against such confounding for most clonotypes. Because the same donors could not be followed over many years, the conclusions depended on cross-sectional statistical analysis. Out-of-frame TCR alpha sharing in monozygotic twins was systematically underestimated by recombination models, whereas sharing between unrelated individuals was in agreement with the recombination models. Compared with coincidental sharing between unrelated individuals, out-of-frame TCR alpha sequences shared between twins showed an excess of sequences with low generation probability.

Library preparation used 5' RACE. Sequencing took place on an Illumina HiSeq 2000. Template switching added a universal primer binding site, and the final cDNA carried a unique molecular identifier that allowed TCR cDNA molecules to be counted accurately. Specific primers in the conserved constant-segment region were used to synthesize first-strand cDNA for the TCR alpha and beta chains. To control for contamination, every cDNA library carried two barcodes: a SMART-Mk sample barcode plus Illumina barcodes. Two successive PCR steps introduced TruSeq adapter sequences along with Illumina sample barcodes. The Illumina HiSeq platform was used with custom primers to sequence TCR alpha and beta cDNA libraries. Per the authors' processing: Unique molecular identifiers were extracted from raw reads with MiGEC, and CDR3 positions were determined with MiXCR. Recombination models were inferred per individual with the repgenHMM and IGoR tools using an EM algorithm. The tcR package in R was used for shared clonotype analysis, with sharing normalized by the product of cloneset sizes. To study raw recombination without the effects of thymic and clonal selection, out-of-frame nonproductive sequences were analyzed. TCRdb reanalyzed the raw reads on its own, using fastp at Q25 for trimming and MiXCR for clone calling, and kept in-frame beta chains. Every CDR3 protein is listed once, alongside the most common genes and DNA of its rows. TCRdb, not the original authors, processed these V and J calls. The sample table records approximately 700,000 distinct CDR3 sequences; 15% to 20% of these occur just once. Of the sample, around 13% falls within the top ten clones.

These same records also appear under a second study, on T cells expressing NK-cell markers. The second source states: About eight donors provided sorted CD3+CD56+NKG2C+, CD3+CD56+NKG2C- and CD3+CD56-NKG2C+ T-cell subsets, whose TCR beta-chain repertoires were profiled. Among the eight sequenced donors, seven were HCMV-seropositive and one was HCMV-seronegative. In several experiments an anti-gammadeltaTCR antibody was added to restrict sorting to alphabetaTCR-expressing T cells. In about six donors, the dominant CD3+CD56+NKG2C+ clonotypes were found to rank among the top 10 CD8+ clonotypes and to make up 1.0-7.0% of CD8+ T cells. Those dominant clonotypes were again the most abundant among CD3+CD56-NKG2C+ cells in a few donors, at about 25-65%. Whether the expanded NKG2C-expressing T cell clones were specific for HCMV antigens was left unclear. Randomly selected healthy volunteers, three men and five women, were used as the eight sequenced donors. HCMV serostatus was determined by detecting HCMV-specific IgG in serum with a commercial ELISA kit. For five or six donors, unsorted PBMC were also used to sequence bulk peripheral blood T-cell repertoires. Reads were demultiplexed and grouped by UMI with MIGEC, and clonotypes were assembled and quantified with MiTCR. To exclude erroneous sequences, any TCR cDNA sequence not supported by at least two reads was discarded. Downstream repertoire analysis used the tcR package, and clonotypes were matched across fractions by CDR3 nucleotide sequence plus V segment. VDJmatch was used to annotate antigen specificity against VDJdb, with one amino acid substitution in CDR3 permitted.

The V and J segments used are TRBV15 and TRBJ1-2; D gene: possibly TRBD1, on 5 matching bases. The sequencing sample was made of PBMCs. The receptor's source is a woman aged 18-29 years in good health. The nucleotides are TGTGCCACCAGCCACCGGGACGACGGATTCTGGGGCTACACCTTC. Its amino acids are CATSHRDDGFWGYTF.